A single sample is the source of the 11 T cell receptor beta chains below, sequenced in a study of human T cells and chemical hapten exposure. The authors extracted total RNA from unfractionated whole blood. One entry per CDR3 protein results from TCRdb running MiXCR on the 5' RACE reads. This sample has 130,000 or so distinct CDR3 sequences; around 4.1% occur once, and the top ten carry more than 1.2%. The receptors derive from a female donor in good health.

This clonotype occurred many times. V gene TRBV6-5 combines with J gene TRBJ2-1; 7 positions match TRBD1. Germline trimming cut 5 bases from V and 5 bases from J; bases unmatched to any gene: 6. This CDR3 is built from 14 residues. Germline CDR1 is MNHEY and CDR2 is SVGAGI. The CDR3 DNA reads TGTGCCAGCAGTCACCCGGGACAGAACAATGAGCAGTTCTTC. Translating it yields CASSHPGQNNEQFF.

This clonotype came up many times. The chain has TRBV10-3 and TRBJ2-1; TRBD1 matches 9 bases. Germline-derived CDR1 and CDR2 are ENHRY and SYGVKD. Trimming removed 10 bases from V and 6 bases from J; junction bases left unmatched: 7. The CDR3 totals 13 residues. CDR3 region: CATRDRESNEQFF. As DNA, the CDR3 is TGTGCCACCAGGGACAGGGAATCCAATGAGCAGTTCTTC.

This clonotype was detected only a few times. The CDR3 protein is CAWRMDREAFF. The CDR3, as DNA: TGTGCCTGGAGAATGGATAGGGAAGCTTTCTTT. The chain joins TRBV30 to TRBJ1-1; D gene ambiguous. CDR3 size: 11 residues. V lost 3 bases to trimming and J lost 8 bases, with 10 bases between them. Germline V gives CDR1 GTSNPN, CDR2 SVGIG (reference sequence).

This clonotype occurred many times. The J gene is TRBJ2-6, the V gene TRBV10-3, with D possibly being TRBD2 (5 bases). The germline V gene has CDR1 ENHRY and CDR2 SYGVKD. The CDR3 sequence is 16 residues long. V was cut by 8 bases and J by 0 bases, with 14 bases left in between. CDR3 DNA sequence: TGTGCCATCCGGGATACCGAAAACTCTGGGGCCAACGTCCTGACTTTC. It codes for CAIRDTENSGANVLTF.

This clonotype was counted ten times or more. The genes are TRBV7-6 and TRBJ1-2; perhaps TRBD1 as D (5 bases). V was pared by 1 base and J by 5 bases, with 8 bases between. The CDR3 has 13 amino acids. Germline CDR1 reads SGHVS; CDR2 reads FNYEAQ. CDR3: CASSLGAGYGYTF. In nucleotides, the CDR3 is TGTGCCAGCAGCTTAGGGGCAGGGTATGGCTACACCTTC.

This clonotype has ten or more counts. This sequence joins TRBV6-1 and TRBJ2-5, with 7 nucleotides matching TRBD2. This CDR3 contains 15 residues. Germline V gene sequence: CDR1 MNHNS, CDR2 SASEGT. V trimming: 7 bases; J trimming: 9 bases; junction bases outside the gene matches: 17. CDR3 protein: CASKEGLLGGGAQYF. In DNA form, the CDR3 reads TGTGCCAGCAAAGAGGGTCTATTGGGGGGGGGGGCCCAGTACTTC.

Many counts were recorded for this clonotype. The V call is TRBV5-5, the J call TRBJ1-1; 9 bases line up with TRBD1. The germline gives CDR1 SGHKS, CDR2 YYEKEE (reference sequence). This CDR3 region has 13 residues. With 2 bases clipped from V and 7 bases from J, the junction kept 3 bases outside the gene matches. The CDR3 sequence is CASSLDRGFEAFF. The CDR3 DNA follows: TGTGCCAGCAGCTTAGACAGGGGGTTTGAAGCTTTCTTT.

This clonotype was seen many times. CDR3 region: CSARGGQAASKDQPQHF. CDR3 sequence (DNA): TGCAGTGCTAGAGGAGGACAGGCGGCCTCAAAGGATCAGCCCCAGCATTTT. The chain links TRBV20-1 to TRBJ1-5; 7 bases fit TRBD1. The CDR3 length is 17 residues. Germline V gene sequence: CDR1 DFQATT, CDR2 SNEGSKA (reference sequence). J was trimmed by 5 bases and V by 1 base; bases with no gene match: 14.

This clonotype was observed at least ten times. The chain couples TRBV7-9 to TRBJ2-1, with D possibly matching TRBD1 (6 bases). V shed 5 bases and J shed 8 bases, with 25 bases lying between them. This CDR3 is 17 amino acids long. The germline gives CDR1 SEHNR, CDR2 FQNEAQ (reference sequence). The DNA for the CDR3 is TGTGCCAGCAGCCCGCGAAAGTCGACAGGTTGGGCTGATGAGCAGTTCTTC. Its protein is CASSPRKSTGWADEQFF.

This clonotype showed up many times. CDR3 in DNA: TGTGCCAGCAGCTTAGCGGAAGCGGGGGAGCAGTACTTC. It yields the protein CASSLAEAGEQYF. This chain connects TRBV11-3 to TRBJ2-7, with TRBD2 matching 7 bases. Germline-derived CDR1 and CDR2 are SGHNT and YENEEA. This CDR3 spans 13 amino acids. After removal of 1 base from V and 7 bases from J, the junction contained 4 bases not matched to a gene.

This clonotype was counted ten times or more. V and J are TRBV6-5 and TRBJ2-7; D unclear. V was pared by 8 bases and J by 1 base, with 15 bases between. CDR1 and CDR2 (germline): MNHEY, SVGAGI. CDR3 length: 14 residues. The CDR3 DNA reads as TGTGCCAGCGTAGTGCCAGCTTTTTCCTACGAGCAGTACTTC. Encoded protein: CASVVPAFSYEQYF.